Detailed here is one TCR beta chain. Its cognate antigen has yet to be identified. Base-call qualities are not available, and no considerably larger clone is one nucleotide away. In the prospective study, participants were roughly 18 to 100 years old, resided in about two dozen geographic areas of the United States, and were enrolled through a virtual design. To assign participants to cohorts, the prospective study relied on clinical history that participants themselves reported in a screening survey and a study questionnaire. ImmuneRACE Cohort 3 recovered participants were defined by two consecutive negative NP/OP PCR tests, healthcare professional clearance, or symptom resolution. In the prospective study, whole blood, serum and a nasopharyngeal or oropharyngeal swab were collected from each participant by mobile phlebotomists. Additional blood draws and questionnaires over a roughly two-month period could optionally be provided by prospective study participants. Before DNA extraction, prospective study blood samples were shipped either frozen or at room temperature.

This record belongs to a study of blood T cell repertoires in COVID-19 (dated by TCRdb to 2020 to 2022). For context, the study as a whole: Collaborator samples came from the United States, Italy and Spain and covered acute and convalescent phases of COVID-19. The repertoires were made available in a free public database intended to serve as a resource for research on the immune response to SARS-CoV-2. Sample metadata almost always included a de-identified subject ID, COVID-19 status, age in years and sex. Where HLA class I and class II types were available, the types were taken from metadata supplied by the sample provider, not from assay-based typing. The material from the prospective study consisted of cDNA or gDNA derived from T cells, B-cell-depleted T cells, or PBMCs. The samples were drawn from two sources: the first 160 participants of the ongoing ImmuneRACE study, and 1,000 to 1,500 subjects contributed by 6 global collaborators. Deeply sampled blood TCRbeta repertoires from subjects exposed to, actively infected with, or recovered from COVID-19 were included in the dataset.

What the work shows at the level of the full study, not this receptor alone: Clinical and demographic metadata were provided uncurated, with the amount varying by source and participant.

CDR1 MNHEY and CDR2 SVGAGI are derived from the germline V gene. The CDR3, from cysteine to phenylalanine, totals 15 residues. Just CDR3 DNA is preserved here, 45 bases in frame from base 1. Germline trimming amounts to 6 bases on V and 5 bases on J, with 10 as the count of junction bases outside the gene matches. TCRbeta CDR3 regions were amplified from genomic DNA by means of the immunoSEQ Assay, a bias-controlled multiplex PCR. The source study handled its data this way. Nucleated cell counts per sample were estimated from amplification of reference gene primers within the assay. To quantify the absolute abundance of each unique TCRbeta CDR3 rearrangement, sequence reads were collapsed and filtered. For each sample, productive Simpson clonality was calculated as the square root of Simpson's diversity index over productive rearrangements. The source is immuneACCESS, and TCRdb retained only in-frame sequences with V and J called. Part of the clones is not carried over; for the studies checked, unresolved V genes explain less than half of this, and the remainder is unexplained. V and J calls and clone size are copied from that table; D and trimming were computed from the DNA. The sample table holds roughly 150,000 clones, of which 70% to 90% were seen once. Of the sample, around 4.5% is held by the ten largest clones.

Sequencing was carried out using PBMCs or T cells enriched from blood (not recorded which). The sequence derives from a man in his fifties who had recovered from COVID-19. In this chain, TRBV6-5 is recombined with TRBJ1-2, with 9 bases matching TRBD1. The nucleotide sequence reads TGTGCCAGCAGAACGGCCGGGACAGGGTTGTATGGCTACACCTTC. Translated, this is CASRTAGTGLYGYTF.